This T cell receptor (beta chain) was recovered during a study of cytomegalovirus exposure and HLA in healthy donors. Remarks on this clone: Antigen: not known.

The CDR3 length is 16 residues. Germline CDR1 is SQVTM and CDR2 is ANQGSEA. With 6 bases removed from V and 0 bases from J, the gap between germline ends came to 19 bases. Study-wide results and caveats: The availability of immune exposure information extended only to CMV serostatus. What TCR beta sequences reportedly achieved was accurate prediction of HLA-A and HLA-B alleles in most subjects. The study designated 164 TCR beta chains cytomegalovirus-associated.

Primers for the PCR totalled 60 Vbeta and 13 Jbeta. Using immunoSEQ multiplex PCR, the repertoire was profiled, and TCRdb retains in-frame clones only, with some absent. Seen here are about 150,000 clones, approximately 84% observed once, and the top ten hold less than 2.5%. Sample: PBMCs. The TCR sequence derives from a woman between 18 and 29 years old in good health and CMV-seronegative. The gene calls are TRBV29-1 and TRBJ2-3; D may be TRBD2 (6 bases). The CDR3: CSVLGVAETSTDTQYF. For the CDR3, the DNA is TGCAGCGTCCTCGGGGTAGCGGAGACTAGCACAGATACGCAGTATTTT.